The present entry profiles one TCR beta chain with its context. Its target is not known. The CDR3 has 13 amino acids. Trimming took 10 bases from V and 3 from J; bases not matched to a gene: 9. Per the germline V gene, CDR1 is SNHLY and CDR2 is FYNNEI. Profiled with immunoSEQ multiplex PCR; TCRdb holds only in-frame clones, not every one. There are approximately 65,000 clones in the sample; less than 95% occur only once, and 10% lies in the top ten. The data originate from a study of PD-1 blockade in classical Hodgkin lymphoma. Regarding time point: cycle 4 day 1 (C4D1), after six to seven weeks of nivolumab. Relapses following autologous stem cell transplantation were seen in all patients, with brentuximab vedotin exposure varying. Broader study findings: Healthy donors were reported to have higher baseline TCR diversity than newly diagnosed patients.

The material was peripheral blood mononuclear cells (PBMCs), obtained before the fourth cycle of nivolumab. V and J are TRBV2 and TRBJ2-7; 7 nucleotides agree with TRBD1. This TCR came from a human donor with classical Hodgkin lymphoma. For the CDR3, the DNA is TGTGCCATCCTCACGGGACAGATCTACGAGCAGTACTTC. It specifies CAILTGQIYEQYF. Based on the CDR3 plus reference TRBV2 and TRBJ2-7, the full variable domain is EPEVTQTPSHQVTQMGQEVILRCVPISNHLYFYWYRQILGQKVEFLVSFYNNEISEKSEIFDDQFSVERPDGSNFTLKIRSTKLEDSAMYFCAILTGQIYEQYFGPGTRLTVT.